This is a list of T cell receptor beta chains from one sample in a study of tumor and adjacent non-tumor tissue in lung cancer. TCRdb re-derived calls from the multiplex PCR reads in MiXCR, one entry per CDR3 protein. The sample lists about 98,000 distinct CDR3 sequences, approximately 80% occurring once. The sequenced material came from distant non-tumor lung tissue. These receptors were collected from a man aged 55 to 70 with small cell lung cancer. Each CDR3 is given with its conserved first and last residue. A D gene is named only where the DNA matches it firmly. Clone size is shown for a subset of rows, as once, few, many or a class of expanded clone.

d_gene: TRBD2; abundance: .; j_gene: TRBJ2-2; v_gene: TRBV12-3/TRBV12-4; CDR3aa: CASSRTGGGGDLFF; CDR3nt: TGTGCCAGCAGTCGGACGGGGGGAGGCGGCGATCTGTTTTTT
d_gene: .; abundance: .; j_gene: TRBJ1-2; v_gene: TRBV4-1; CDR3aa: CASSQLDSVYGYTF; CDR3nt: TGTGCCAGCAGCCAACTGGACAGCGTCTATGGCTACACCTTC
d_gene: .; abundance: .; j_gene: TRBJ2-1; v_gene: TRBV11-2; CDR3aa: CASRIAHGDNEQFF; CDR3nt: TGTGCCAGCAGAATAGCTCATGGCGACAATGAGCAGTTCTTC
d_gene: .; abundance: .; j_gene: TRBJ2-1; v_gene: TRBV20-1; CDR3aa: CSAMGEGEQFF; CDR3nt: TGCAGTGCTATGGGTGAAGGTGAACAGTTCTTC
d_gene: .; abundance: .; j_gene: TRBJ2-2; v_gene: TRBV29-1; CDR3aa: CSARPSAGGIGELFF; CDR3nt: TGTAGCGCTCGACCCTCGGCCGGGGGCATCGGGGAGCTGTTTTTT
d_gene: .; abundance: .; j_gene: TRBJ2-7; v_gene: TRBV6-2/TRBV6-3; CDR3aa: CDRSQPGEQYF; CDR3nt: TGTGACCGCAGTCAACCTGGAGAGCAGTACTTC
d_gene: .; abundance: .; j_gene: TRBJ2-1; v_gene: TRBV11-2; CDR3aa: CASSLQSLVKQFF; CDR3nt: TGTGCCAGCAGCTTACAGTCCCTCGTGAAGCAGTTCTTC
d_gene: .; abundance: .; j_gene: TRBJ1-2; v_gene: TRBV6-1; CDR3aa: CAISWMTNYGYTF; CDR3nt: TGTGCCATCAGTTGGATGACGAACTATGGCTACACCTTC
d_gene: TRBD1; abundance: few; j_gene: TRBJ2-2; v_gene: TRBV6-2/TRBV6-3; CDR3aa: CVNSYAGQGAAGELFF; CDR3nt: TGTGTCAACAGTTACGCGGGACAGGGGGCTGCCGGGGAGCTGTTTTTT
d_gene: TRBD2; abundance: .; j_gene: TRBJ2-1; v_gene: TRBV4-2; CDR3aa: CASSQVSSGSEFELFF; CDR3nt: TGTGCCAGCAGCCAAGTTTCCAGCGGGAGTGAATTTGAGTTATTCTTC
d_gene: .; abundance: few; j_gene: TRBJ2-2; v_gene: TRBV4-1; CDR3aa: CASSSRTNGTNTGELFF; CDR3nt: TGCGCCAGCAGTTCCCGGACTAACGGGACTAACACCGGGGAGCTGTTTTTT
d_gene: TRBD2; abundance: .; j_gene: TRBJ2-1; v_gene: TRBV7-3; CDR3aa: CTSSLNSGLSDEQFF; CDR3nt: TGTACCAGCAGCTTGAACTCGGGACTAAGCGATGAGCAGTTCTTC
d_gene: TRBD1; abundance: once; j_gene: TRBJ1-1; v_gene: TRBV6-5; CDR3aa: CASRAGGMNTEAFF; CDR3nt: TGTGCTAGCAGAGCAGGGGGGATGAACACTGAAGCTTTCTTT
d_gene: TRBD1; abundance: .; j_gene: TRBJ2-5; v_gene: TRBV29-1; CDR3aa: CSVVVGQGETQYF; CDR3nt: TGCAGCGTTGTAGTGGGACAGGGAGAGACCCAGTACTTC
d_gene: .; abundance: once; j_gene: TRBJ2-1; v_gene: TRBV20-1; CDR3aa: CSGWTNNVQFF; CDR3nt: TGCAGTGGTTGGACCAACAATGTGCAGTTCTTC
d_gene: .; abundance: .; j_gene: TRBJ2-3; v_gene: TRBV4-2; CDR3aa: CVNSQDGPSGSTDTQYF; CDR3nt: TGTGTCAACAGCCAAGATGGTCCAAGCGGGAGCACAGATACGCAGTATTTT
d_gene: .; abundance: .; j_gene: TRBJ2-4; v_gene: TRBV4-1; CDR3aa: CASSQDSNTIQYF; CDR3nt: TGCGCCAGCAGCCAAGATAGTAACACTATTCAGTACTTC
d_gene: .; abundance: .; j_gene: TRBJ2-1; v_gene: TRBV24-1; CDR3aa: CPTSDFRIGLGSDNEQFF; CDR3nt: TGTCCCACCAGTGATTTCAGAATCGGGCTAGGCAGCGATAATGAGCAGTTCTTC
d_gene: .; abundance: .; j_gene: TRBJ2-2; v_gene: TRBV11-2; CDR3aa: CSSSLVRETGELFF; CDR3nt: TGTTCCAGCAGCTTAGTGAGGGAGACCGGGGAGCTGTTTTTT
d_gene: .; abundance: .; j_gene: TRBJ1-2; v_gene: TRBV20-1; CDR3aa: CSARMDGTYGYTF; CDR3nt: TGCAGTGCTAGGATGGACGGGACATATGGCTACACCTTC
d_gene: .; abundance: few; j_gene: TRBJ1-1; v_gene: TRBV12-3/TRBV12-4; CDR3aa: CASSFNTEASF; CDR3nt: TGTGCCAGTAGTTTTAACACTGAAGCTTCCTTT
d_gene: .; abundance: .; j_gene: TRBJ2-2; v_gene: TRBV4-2; CDR3aa: CASSLPGLNTGELLF; CDR3nt: TGTGCCAGCAGCCTGCCGGGATTGAACACCGGGGAGCTCTTGTTT
d_gene: TRBD1; abundance: few; j_gene: TRBJ1-1; v_gene: TRBV5-1; CDR3aa: CTSSYTGTGNTEAFF; CDR3nt: TGCACCAGCAGCTATACCGGGACAGGGAACACTGAAGCTTTCTTT
d_gene: .; abundance: .; j_gene: TRBJ1-1; v_gene: TRBV11-3; CDR3aa: CASSLRGMDTEAFF; CDR3nt: TGTGCCAGCAGCTTGCGGGGGATGGACACTGAAGCTTTCTTT
d_gene: .; abundance: .; j_gene: TRBJ2-5; v_gene: TRBV4-1; CDR3aa: CADSQVVGQETQYF; CDR3nt: TGCGCCGACAGCCAAGTCGTTGGCCAAGAGACACAGTACTTC
d_gene: TRBD1; abundance: few; j_gene: TRBJ1-2; v_gene: TRBV2; CDR3aa: CASSSAQGVAGHTF; CDR3nt: TGTGCCAGCAGCTCTGCCCAGGGGGTGGCTGGCCACACCTTC
d_gene: .; abundance: .; j_gene: TRBJ2-2; v_gene: TRBV5-1; CDR3aa: CASSWDVTGELFF; CDR3nt: TGCGCCAGCAGCTGGGACGTCACCGGGGAGCTGTTTTTT
d_gene: TRBD1; abundance: .; j_gene: TRBJ2-5; v_gene: TRBV12-3/TRBV12-4; CDR3aa: CAGSLMDRGETQYF; CDR3nt: TGTGCCGGCAGCTTAATGGACAGGGGAGAGACCCAGTACTTC
d_gene: .; abundance: .; j_gene: TRBJ1-1; v_gene: TRBV4-2; CDR3aa: CTSSQDPQNSEAFF; CDR3nt: TGTACCAGCAGCCAAGATCCGCAGAACAGTGAAGCTTTCTTT
d_gene: .; abundance: .; j_gene: TRBJ2-3; v_gene: TRBV12-3/TRBV12-4; CDR3aa: CASSFARSFGYF; CDR3nt: TGTGCCAGCAGTTTTGCCAGGAGTTTCGGGTATTTT
d_gene: .; abundance: .; j_gene: TRBJ2-1; v_gene: TRBV11-2; CDR3aa: CASGLMTTQSSYNEQFF; CDR3nt: TGTGCCAGCGGCTTAATGACAACCCAGAGCTCCTACAACGAGCAGTTCTTC
d_gene: .; abundance: .; j_gene: TRBJ1-6; v_gene: TRBV5-4; CDR3aa: CASTLDPEGSPLHF; CDR3nt: TGTGCCAGCACTTTGGACCCTGAGGGCTCACCCCTCCACTTT
d_gene: TRBD2; abundance: .; j_gene: TRBJ2-1; v_gene: TRBV29-1; CDR3aa: CSVPQGGNNEQFF; CDR3nt: TGCAGCGTACCCCAGGGAGGGAACAATGAGCAGTTCTTC
d_gene: .; abundance: .; j_gene: TRBJ1-6; v_gene: TRBV4-1; CDR3aa: CTSSQDCRGLSPLHF; CDR3nt: TGCACCAGCAGCCAAGATTGCAGGGGACTGTCACCCCTCCACTTT
d_gene: TRBD1; abundance: many; j_gene: TRBJ2-3; v_gene: TRBV20-1; CDR3aa: CSARVGTGVGDTQYF; CDR3nt: TGCAGTGCTAGAGTTGGGACAGGGGTGGGAGATACGCAGTATTTT
d_gene: .; abundance: few; j_gene: TRBJ1-2; v_gene: TRBV5-6; CDR3aa: CASRFRWGYYGYTF; CDR3nt: TGTGCTAGCCGCTTTCGATGGGGATACTATGGCTACACCTTC
d_gene: TRBD1; abundance: many; j_gene: TRBJ1-2; v_gene: TRBV12-3/TRBV12-4; CDR3aa: CASTVGQGLRYTF; CDR3nt: TGTGCCAGCACCGTGGGACAGGGATTACGTTACACCTTC
d_gene: TRBD2; abundance: .; j_gene: TRBJ2-1; v_gene: TRBV6-5; CDR3aa: CASIDTSGNSIF; CDR3nt: TGTGCCAGTATCGACACTAGCGGGAACTCAATCTTC
d_gene: .; abundance: .; j_gene: TRBJ1-5; v_gene: TRBV30; CDR3aa: CAWTPWGSNQPQHF; CDR3nt: TGTGCCTGGACTCCGTGGGGGAGTAATCAGCCCCAGCATTTT
d_gene: TRBD1; abundance: .; j_gene: TRBJ2-2; v_gene: TRBV2; CDR3aa: CATQSGTARTEELFF; CDR3nt: TGTGCCACCCAATCAGGGACAGCGAGGACCGAGGAGCTGTTTTTT
d_gene: TRBD2; abundance: .; j_gene: TRBJ2-3; v_gene: TRBV6-5; CDR3aa: CASSSSGRASPSIDTQYF; CDR3nt: TGTGCCAGTAGTTCAAGCGGGAGGGCTTCCCCTAGCATAGATACGCAGTATTTT
d_gene: .; abundance: .; j_gene: TRBJ2-3; v_gene: TRBV20-1; CDR3aa: CSDGQGANPSDTQYF; CDR3nt: TGCAGTGACGGACAAGGGGCGAATCCCTCGGATACGCAGTATTTT
d_gene: .; abundance: once; j_gene: TRBJ2-3; v_gene: TRBV11-2; CDR3aa: CASSLVSETDTQCF; CDR3nt: TGTGCCAGCAGCTTAGTGAGTGAAACAGATACGCAGTGTTTT
d_gene: TRBD2; abundance: .; j_gene: TRBJ2-3; v_gene: TRBV12-3/TRBV12-4; CDR3aa: CVSSLRLAGVGTDTQYF; CDR3nt: TGTGTCAGCAGTTTAAGGTTAGCGGGAGTAGGCACAGATACGCAGTATTTT
d_gene: .; abundance: .; j_gene: TRBJ1-4; v_gene: TRBV6-6; CDR3aa: CASSYTHPRREKLFF; CDR3nt: TGTGCCAGCAGTTACACGCATCCCCGGCGGGAAAAACTGTTTTTT
d_gene: .; abundance: .; j_gene: TRBJ1-1; v_gene: TRBV6-2/TRBV6-3; CDR3aa: CASGYTIRGTEAFF; CDR3nt: TGTGCCAGCGGTTATACCATACGCGGCACTGAAGCTTTCTTC
d_gene: TRBD2; abundance: .; j_gene: TRBJ2-1; v_gene: TRBV6-5; CDR3aa: CASSYSTWGLADNEQFF; CDR3nt: TGTGCCAGCAGTTACTCGACTTGGGGACTAGCGGATAATGAGCAGTTCTTC
d_gene: .; abundance: few; j_gene: TRBJ2-2; v_gene: TRBV28; CDR3aa: CAITLKAGELFF; CDR3nt: TGTGCCATCACTCTGAAAGCGGGGGAGCTGTTTTTT
d_gene: .; abundance: few; j_gene: TRBJ2-2; v_gene: TRBV29-1; CDR3aa: CSVWEYQTGKLFF; CDR3nt: TGCAGCGTTTGGGAATATCAGACCGGGAAGCTGTTTTTT
d_gene: .; abundance: many; j_gene: TRBJ1-5; v_gene: TRBV30; CDR3aa: CAWSVLLGDGQPQHF; CDR3nt: TGTGCCTGGAGTGTACTCCTTGGGGACGGACAGCCCCAGCATTTT
d_gene: TRBD1; abundance: many; j_gene: TRBJ1-1; v_gene: TRBV11-2; CDR3aa: CASSRGQGARTGAFF; CDR3nt: TGTGCCAGCAGCCGAGGACAGGGGGCCCGAACTGGAGCTTTCTTT
d_gene: .; abundance: .; j_gene: TRBJ1-4; v_gene: TRBV4-1; CDR3aa: CANNQVSTPNEKLFF; CDR3nt: TGCGCCAACAACCAAGTGAGCACCCCGAATGAAAAACTGTTTTTT
d_gene: TRBD1; abundance: many; j_gene: TRBJ1-3; v_gene: TRBV30; CDR3aa: CAWNRGSGNTIYF; CDR3nt: TGTGCCTGGAACAGGGGGTCTGGAAACACCATATATTTT
d_gene: TRBD1; abundance: few; j_gene: TRBJ2-1; v_gene: TRBV25-1; CDR3aa: CASRGQIEQFF; CDR3nt: TGTGCCAGCAGGGGACAGATTGAGCAGTTCTTC